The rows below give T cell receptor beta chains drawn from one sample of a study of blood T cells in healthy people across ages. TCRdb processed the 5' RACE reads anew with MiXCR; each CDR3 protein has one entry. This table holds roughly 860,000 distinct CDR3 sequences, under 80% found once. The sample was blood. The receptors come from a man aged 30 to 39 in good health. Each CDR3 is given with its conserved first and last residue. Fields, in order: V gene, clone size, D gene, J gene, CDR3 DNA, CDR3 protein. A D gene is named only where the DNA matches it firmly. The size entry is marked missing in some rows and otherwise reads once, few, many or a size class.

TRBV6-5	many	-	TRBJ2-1	TGTGCCAGCAGTTACTCGGACTACAATGAGCAGTTCTTC	CASSYSDYNEQFF
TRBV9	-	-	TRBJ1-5	TGTGCCAGCAGCGAGAGTCAAGGCCAGCCCCAGCATTTT	CASSESQGQPQHF
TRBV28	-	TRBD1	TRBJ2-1	TGTGCCAGCAGTCCCATAGGACAGGGTGTAGATAATGAGCAGTTCTTC	CASSPIGQGVDNEQFF
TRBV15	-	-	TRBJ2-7	TGTGCCACCCGGGCACGGAGCTCCTACGAGCAGTACTTC	CATRARSSYEQYF
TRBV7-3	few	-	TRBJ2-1	TGTGCCAGCAGCGTTCTCGGAGGTTCGAGCTCCTACAATGAGCAGTTCTTC	CASSVLGGSSSYNEQFF
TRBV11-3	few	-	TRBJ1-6	TGTGCCAGCAGCCGGGGGTCCTATAATTCACCCCTCCACTTT	CASSRGSYNSPLHF
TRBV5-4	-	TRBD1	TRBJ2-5	TGTGCCAGCAGCTTTTTACGACAGGGCCAAGAGACCCAGTACTTC	CASSFLRQGQETQYF
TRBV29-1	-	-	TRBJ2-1	TGCAGCGGTGGGACAATCTACAATGAGCAGTTCTTC	CSGGTIYNEQFF
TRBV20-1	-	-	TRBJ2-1	TGCAGTGCTAGAGATCGCGGGGTTTACAATGAGCAGTTCTTC	CSARDRGVYNEQFF
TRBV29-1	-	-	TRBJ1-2	TGCAGCGTTGCCTCTGTAAGCGGCTACACCTTC	CSVASVSGYTF
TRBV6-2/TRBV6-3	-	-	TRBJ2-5	TGTGCCAGCAGTTTTCGTCCTCCGGTTGAGACCCAGTACTTC	CASSFRPPVETQYF
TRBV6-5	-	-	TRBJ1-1	TGTGCCAGCAGTTATACTTTGAACACTGAAGCTTTCTTT	CASSYTLNTEAFF
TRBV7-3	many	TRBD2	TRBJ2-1	TGTGCCAGCAGCTTAACGATGACGGGGGGTAGCTCCTACAATGAGCAGTTCTTC	CASSLTMTGGSSYNEQFF
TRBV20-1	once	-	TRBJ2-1	TGCAGTGCTAGGTGGAGGAACAATGAGCAGTTCTTC	CSARWRNNEQFF
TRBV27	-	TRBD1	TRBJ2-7	TGTGCCAGCAGTACGGGACAGGGGGTTATCTACGAGCAGTACTTC	CASSTGQGVIYEQYF
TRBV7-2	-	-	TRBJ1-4	TGTGCCAGCAGCTTAGGAACACTGTACGAAAAACTGTTTTTT	CASSLGTLYEKLFF
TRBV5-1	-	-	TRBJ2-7	TGCGCCAGCAGCTTGGCCCAGACAGCCTACGAGCAGTACTTC	CASSLAQTAYEQYF
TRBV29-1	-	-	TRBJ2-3	TGCAGCGTTGAAGGGGGAGCTAGCACAGATACGCAGTATTTT	CSVEGGASTDTQYF
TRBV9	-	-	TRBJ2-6	TGTGCCAGCAGCCACCGTATCTCTGGGGCCAACGTCCTGACTTTC	CASSHRISGANVLTF
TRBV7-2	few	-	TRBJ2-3	TGTGCCAGCAGCTTAGATGGCCGGTTTACAGATACGCAGTATTTT	CASSLDGRFTDTQYF
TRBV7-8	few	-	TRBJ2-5	TGTGCCAGCAGCCCACTTTTACGCGAGACCCAGTACTTC	CASSPLLRETQYF
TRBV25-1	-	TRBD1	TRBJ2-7	TGTGCCAGCAGAGGACAGGGACGCTACGAGCAGTACTTC	CASRGQGRYEQYF
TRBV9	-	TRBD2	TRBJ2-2	TGTGCCAGCAGCGCCATCGGGGGGGCCGGGACCGGGGAGCTGTTTTTT	CASSAIGGAGTGELFF
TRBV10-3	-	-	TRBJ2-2	TGTGCCATCACCGAGGCGGCCTACGGCGGGGAGCTGTTTTTT	CAITEAAYGGELFF
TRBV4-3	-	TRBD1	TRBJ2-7	TGCGCCAGCAGCCAAGGACAGGGGCAGGGCACCTACGAGCAGTACTTC	CASSQGQGQGTYEQYF
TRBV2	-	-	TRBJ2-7	TGTGCCAGCACCCCTTTCACTAGAGTTAACTCCTACGAGCAGTACTTC	CASTPFTRVNSYEQYF